The 15 T cell receptor beta chains below come from one sample, sequenced in a study of T cells after yellow fever vaccination. One entry per CDR3 protein, called by TCRdb with MiXCR from the 5' RACE reads. Seen here are some 320,000 distinct CDR3 sequences, roughly 10% observed once, and the top ten hold under 4%. The sample consisted of CD4+ T cells sorted from PBMCs, taken 45 days after the yellow fever booster vaccination. The source of these receptors is a man aged 18 to 29 who received the YFV17D yellow fever vaccine.

Only a few counts were recorded for this clonotype. The rearrangement links TRBV7-2 to TRBJ1-4, with D perhaps matching TRBD1 (6 bases). CDR3 size: 15 residues. The germline gives CDR1 SGHTA, CDR2 FQGNSA. Deletions cut 2 bases from V and 7 bases from J, with 14 bases between. The CDR3 reads CASSLSRGLSEKLFF. The DNA of the CDR3 is TGTGCCAGCAGCTTAAGCAGGGGCCTATCTGAAAAACTGTTTTTT.

The chain links TRBV12-3 or TRBV12-4 to TRBJ2-1, with 9 nucleotides matching TRBD2. The junction had 6 bases not matched to a gene; V was cut back by 3 bases and J by 9 bases. This CDR3 region has 14 residues. Written as DNA, the CDR3 is TGTGCCAGCAGTTTTGGTAGCGGGGGTGCTGAGCAGTTCTTC. Its protein is CASSFGSGGAEQFF.

The chain couples TRBV6-1 to TRBJ2-5; D perhaps matches TRBD2 (6 bases). Germline assignment: CDR1 MNHNS and CDR2 SASEGT. Between the trimmed V and J ends, which lost 4 bases and 3 bases, there was a span of 30 bases. The CDR3 extends over 20 amino acids. The CDR3 DNA follows: TGTGCCAGCAGTGTGGAGGGCCCCGGGTTTGAAGAGGGAGCTAAAGAGACCCAGTACTTC. Encoded protein: CASSVEGPGFEEGAKETQYF.

V usage is TRBV5-5 and J usage is TRBJ1-1, with unresolved D. The ends were cut back, 0 bases at V and 5 bases at J, with 14 bases in the middle. This CDR3 comprises 15 residues. Germline lookup yields CDR1 SGHKS and CDR2 YYEKEE (reference sequence). CDR3 loop: CASSLAGQVTTEAFF. The CDR3 DNA sequence: TGTGCCAGCAGCTTGGCCGGGCAGGTAACGACTGAAGCTTTCTTT. Full variable domain (rest looked up from reference TRBV5-5 and TRBJ1-1): DAGVTQSPTHLIKTRGQQVTLRCSPISGHKSVSWYQQVLGQGPQFIFQYYEKEERGRGNFPDRFSARQFPNYSSELNVNALLLGDSALYLCASSLAGQVTTEAFFGQGTRLTVV.

The chain uses TRBV5-4 and TRBJ2-5; possible D gene TRBD2, 5 bases. The V and J ends lost 3 bases and 0 bases respectively, with 6 bases between them. The CDR3 has 13 residues. Germline V gene data show CDR1 as SGHNT and CDR2 as YYREEE (reference sequence). CDR3 sequence (DNA): TGTGCCAGCAGCTCGGGATACCAAGAGACCCAGTACTTC. It translates to CASSSGYQETQYF.

This chain uses TRBV29-1 with TRBJ1-2, with D hard to call. This CDR3 has 8 amino acids. Germline V lookup: CDR1 SQVTM, CDR2 ANQGSEA. Trimming left V 1 base short and J 14 bases short, with 5 bases between. CDR3 nucleotides: TGCAGCGTTGAAGGGGGAACCTTC. Translated: CSVEGGTF.

The table lists this clonotype with a few counts. This CDR3 reads CASSPFGGSTDTQYF. CDR3 DNA sequence: TGTGCCAGCAGCCCCTTTGGGGGTAGCACAGATACGCAGTATTTT. The chain employs TRBV2 and TRBJ2-3; the D gene could be TRBD1 or TRBD2 (5 bases each). Germline assignment: CDR1 SNHLY and CDR2 FYNNEI. The CDR3 extends over 15 amino acids. V was cut by 6 bases and J by 0 bases, with 13 bases left in between.

This clonotype came up a few times. The V gene is TRBV27, the J gene TRBJ1-2; possible D gene TRBD1, 5 bases. The CDR3 sequence is 15 residues long. In germline, CDR1 is MNHEY, CDR2 SMNVEV (reference sequence). With 5 bases removed from V and 4 bases from J, the gap between germline ends came to 17 bases. The CDR3: CASSPWGEGTYGYTF. The CDR3, as DNA: TGTGCCAGCAGTCCTTGGGGGGAGGGAACCTATGGCTACACCTTC.

At least ten counts were recorded for this clonotype. The genes are TRBV6-2 or TRBV6-3 and TRBJ1-5, with D unresolved. Trimming took 6 bases from V and 0 from J, leaving 15 bases between them. Germline V gene lookup returns CDR1 MNHEY and CDR2 SVGEGT. The CDR3 contains 16 residues. The CDR3 reads CASRDNDMDSNQPQHF. CDR3 coding DNA: TGTGCCAGCAGGGATAATGATATGGATAGCAATCAGCCCCAGCATTTT.

This clonotype was seen a few times. The chain links TRBV5-6 to TRBJ1-1; 9 bases are shared with TRBD1. The germline V gene encodes CDR1 SGHDT and CDR2 YYEEEE. V was pared by 4 bases and J by 0 bases, with 1 base of the junction left unmatched. The CDR3 contains 14 residues. The CDR3 region has the DNA TGTGCCAGCAGCCACAGGGGGCTGAACACTGAAGCTTTCTTT. Protein product: CASSHRGLNTEAFF.

J is TRBJ2-7 and V is TRBV6-5; D not resolved. The ends were cut back, 2 bases at V and 1 base at J, with 6 bases in the middle. This CDR3 comprises 13 residues. Germline-derived CDR1 and CDR2 are MNHEY and SVGAGI. The CDR3 DNA is TGTGCCAGCAGTTACGCTTTGTCCTACGAGCAGTACTTC. Protein product: CASSYALSYEQYF.

The genes are TRBV2 and TRBJ2-5; TRBD1 agrees at 9 bases. Germline CDR1 SNHLY, CDR2 FYNNEI. The CDR3 has 14 residues. With 5 bases clipped from V and 7 bases from J, the junction kept 8 bases outside the gene matches. The CDR3 reads CASSRDRDVVTQYF. The CDR3 region has the DNA TGTGCCAGCAGTAGGGACAGGGACGTAGTGACCCAGTACTTC.

The V and J genes are TRBV5-4 and TRBJ2-3, with 7 bases lining up with TRBD1. J gave up 4 bases and V 0 bases, and 2 bases lay outside the gene matches. This CDR3 is built from 14 residues. Germline V gene data show CDR1 as SGHNT and CDR2 as YYREEE (reference sequence). Written as DNA, the CDR3 is TGTGCCAGCAGCTTGGCTCAGGGGGCAGATACGCAGTATTTT. It specifies CASSLAQGADTQYF. Full variable domain (rest looked up from reference TRBV5-4 and TRBJ2-3): ETGVTQSPTHLIKTRGQQVTLRCSSQSGHNTVSWYQQALGQGPQFIFQYYREEENGRGNFPPRFSGLQFPNYSSELNVNALELDDSALYLCASSLAQGADTQYFGPGTRLTVL.

This clonotype was seen more than once but under ten times. The chain is built from TRBV7-2 and TRBJ2-2, with no clear D. Germline V CDR1 and CDR2: SGHTA, FQGNSA. The CDR3 is 17 residues long. V was cut by 1 base and J by 6 bases, with 18 bases left in between. In DNA form, the CDR3 reads TGTGCCAGCAGCTTAGGGACCGAGGCTGCAACAGCCGGGGAGCTGTTTTTT. Translating it yields CASSLGTEAATAGELFF.

This chain connects TRBV27 to TRBJ2-7; D is uncertain. CDR1 is MNHEY, CDR2 SMNVEV, per germline (reference sequence). The length of the CDR3 is 13 residues. The CDR3 DNA reads TGCACCAGCAGTTCCCAGGCCCTTAGGGTGCAGTACGTC. Protein product: CTSSSQALRVQYV.